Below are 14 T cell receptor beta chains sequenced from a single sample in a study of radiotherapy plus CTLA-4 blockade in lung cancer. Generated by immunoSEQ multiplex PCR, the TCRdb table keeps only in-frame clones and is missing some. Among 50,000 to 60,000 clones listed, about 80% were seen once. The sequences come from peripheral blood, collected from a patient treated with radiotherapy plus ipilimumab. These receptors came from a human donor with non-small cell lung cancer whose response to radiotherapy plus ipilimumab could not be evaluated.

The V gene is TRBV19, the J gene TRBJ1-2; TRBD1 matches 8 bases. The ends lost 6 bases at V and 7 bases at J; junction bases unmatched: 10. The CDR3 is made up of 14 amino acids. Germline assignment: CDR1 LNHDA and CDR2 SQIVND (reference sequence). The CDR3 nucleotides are TGTGCCAGTAGGGATCGCGGACAGGGCCCTGGCTACACCTTC. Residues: CASRDRGQGPGYTF.

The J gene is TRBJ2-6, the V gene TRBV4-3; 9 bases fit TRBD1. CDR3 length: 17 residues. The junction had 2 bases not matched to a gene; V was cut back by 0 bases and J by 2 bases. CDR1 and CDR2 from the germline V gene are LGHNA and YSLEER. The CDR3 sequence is CASSQDGTGTGANVLTF. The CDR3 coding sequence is TGCGCCAGCAGCCAAGATGGGACAGGGACTGGGGCCAACGTCCTGACTTTC.

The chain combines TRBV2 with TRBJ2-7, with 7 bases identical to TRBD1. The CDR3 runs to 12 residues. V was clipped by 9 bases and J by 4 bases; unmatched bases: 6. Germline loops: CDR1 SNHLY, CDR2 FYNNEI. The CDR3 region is CASLGTAYEQYF. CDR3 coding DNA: TGTGCCAGTTTGGGGACAGCGTACGAGCAGTACTTC.

CDR3 sequence: CASSAISGTGTYGYTF. The CDR3 DNA follows: TGTGCCAGCAGCGCAATTTCCGGGACAGGGACCTATGGCTACACCTTC. V gene TRBV9 combines with J gene TRBJ1-2; 9 positions agree with TRBD1. Looked up from germline, CDR1 is SGDLS and CDR2 is YYNGEE. CDR3 size: 16 residues. J lost 4 bases, V lost 3 bases, and 10 bases had no gene match.

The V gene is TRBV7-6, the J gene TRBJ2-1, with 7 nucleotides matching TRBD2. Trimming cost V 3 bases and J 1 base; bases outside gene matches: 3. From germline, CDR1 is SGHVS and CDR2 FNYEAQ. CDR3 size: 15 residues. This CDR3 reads CASSLGGFSYNEQFF. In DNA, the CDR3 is TGTGCCAGCAGCTTGGGAGGGTTTTCCTACAATGAGCAGTTCTTC.

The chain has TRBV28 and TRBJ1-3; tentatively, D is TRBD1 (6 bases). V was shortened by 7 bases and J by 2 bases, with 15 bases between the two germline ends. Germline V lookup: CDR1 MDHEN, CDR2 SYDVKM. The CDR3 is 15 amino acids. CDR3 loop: CASTTGAGAGNTIYF. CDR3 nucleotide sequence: TGTGCCAGCACCACCGGGGCAGGGGCTGGAAACACCATATATTTT.

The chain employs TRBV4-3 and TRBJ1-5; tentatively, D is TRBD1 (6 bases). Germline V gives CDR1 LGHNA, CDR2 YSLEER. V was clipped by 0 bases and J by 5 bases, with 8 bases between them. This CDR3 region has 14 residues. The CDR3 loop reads CASSQDRGYQPQHF. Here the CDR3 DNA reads TGCGCCAGCAGCCAAGACAGGGGATATCAGCCCCAGCATTTT.

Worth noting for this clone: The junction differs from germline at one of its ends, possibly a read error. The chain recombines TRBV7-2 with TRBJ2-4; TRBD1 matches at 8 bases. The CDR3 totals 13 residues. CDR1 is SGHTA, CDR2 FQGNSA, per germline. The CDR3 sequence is CASSYESGTGYIF. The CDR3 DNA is TGTGCCAGCAGCTACGAATCTGGGACAGGTTACATCTTC. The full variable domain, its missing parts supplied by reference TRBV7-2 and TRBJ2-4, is GAGVSQSPSNKVTEKGKDVELRCDPISGHTALYWYRQSLGQGLEFLIYFQGNSAPDKSGLPSDRFSAERTGGSVSTLTIQRTQQEDSAVYLCASSYESGTGYIFGAGTRLSVL.

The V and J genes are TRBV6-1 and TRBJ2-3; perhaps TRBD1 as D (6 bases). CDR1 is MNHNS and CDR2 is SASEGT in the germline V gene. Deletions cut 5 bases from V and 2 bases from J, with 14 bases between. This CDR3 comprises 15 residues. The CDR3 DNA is TGTGCCAGCAGTCAATACAGGGATCCCACAGATACGCAGTATTTT. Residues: CASSQYRDPTDTQYF.

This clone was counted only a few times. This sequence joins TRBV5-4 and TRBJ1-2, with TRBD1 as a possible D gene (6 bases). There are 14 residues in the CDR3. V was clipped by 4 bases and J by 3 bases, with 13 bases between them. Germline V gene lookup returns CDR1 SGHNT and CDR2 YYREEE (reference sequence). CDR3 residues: CASSPRQDHYGYTF. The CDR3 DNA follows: TGTGCCAGCAGCCCTAGACAGGACCACTATGGCTACACCTTC.

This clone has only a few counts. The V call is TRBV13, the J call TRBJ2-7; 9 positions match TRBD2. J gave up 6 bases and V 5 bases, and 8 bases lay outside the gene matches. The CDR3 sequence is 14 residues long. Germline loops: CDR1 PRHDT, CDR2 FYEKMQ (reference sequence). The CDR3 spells CASSPGLAGREQYF. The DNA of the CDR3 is TGTGCCAGCAGCCCCGGGCTAGCGGGACGCGAGCAGTACTTC. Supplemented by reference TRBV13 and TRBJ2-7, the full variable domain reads AAGVIQSPRHLIKEKRETATLKCYPIPRHDTVYWYQQGPGQDPQFLISFYEKMQSDKGSIPDRFSAQQFSDYHSELNMSSLELGDSALYFCASSPGLAGREQYFGPGTRLTVT.

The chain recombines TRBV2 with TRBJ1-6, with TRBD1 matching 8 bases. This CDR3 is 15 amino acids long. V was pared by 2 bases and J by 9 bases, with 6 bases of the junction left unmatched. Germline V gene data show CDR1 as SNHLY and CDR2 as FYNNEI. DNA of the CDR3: TGTGCCAGCAGTGAAACAGGGGGGTCCACTTCACCCCTCCACTTT. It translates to CASSETGGSTSPLHF.

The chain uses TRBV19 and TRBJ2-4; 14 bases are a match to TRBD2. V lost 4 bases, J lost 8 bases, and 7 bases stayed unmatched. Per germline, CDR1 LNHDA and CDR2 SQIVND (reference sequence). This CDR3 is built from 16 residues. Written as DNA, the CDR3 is TGTGCCAGTAGTACGCGACTAGCGGGAGGGTTATACATTCAGTACTTC. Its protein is CASSTRLAGGLYIQYF.

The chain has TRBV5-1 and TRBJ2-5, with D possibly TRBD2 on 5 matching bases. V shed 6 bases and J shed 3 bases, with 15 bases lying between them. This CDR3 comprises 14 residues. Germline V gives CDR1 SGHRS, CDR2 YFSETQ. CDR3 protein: CASTIGRGKETQYF. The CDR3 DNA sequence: TGCGCCAGCACGATAGGACGGGGAAAAGAGACCCAGTACTTC.